The 2 T cell receptor beta chains presented below share a single source sample, sequenced in a study of technical replicates of blood from four donors. Produced via immunoSEQ multiplex PCR; TCRdb's table is partial and in-frame only. Among more than 70,000 clones, under 95% were seen once, and the ten largest hold 0.25% to 0.3%. The sequenced sample was T cells isolated from PBMCs. The receptors come from a human donor in good health.

V and J are TRBV7-9 and TRBJ2-1; perhaps TRBD2 as D (5 bases). The germline gives CDR1 SEHNR, CDR2 FQNEAQ (reference sequence). The CDR3 is 15 residues long. V lost 2 bases to trimming and J lost 7 bases, with 15 bases between them. CDR3 DNA: TGTGCCAGCAGCTTACGAGGGTCCGGGTGGAATGAGCAGTTCTTC. It codes for CASSLRGSGWNEQFF.

In its sample, this clone was seen a few times. The chain employs TRBV10-3 and TRBJ1-1; D is undetermined. The CDR3 extends over 13 amino acids. V was trimmed by 4 bases and J by 4 bases, leaving 10 bases between them. The germline gives CDR1 ENHRY, CDR2 SYGVKD. CDR3 sequence: CAISVGEVTEAFF. The CDR3 DNA is TGTGCCATCAGTGTTGGGGAGGTCACTGAAGCTTTCTTT.